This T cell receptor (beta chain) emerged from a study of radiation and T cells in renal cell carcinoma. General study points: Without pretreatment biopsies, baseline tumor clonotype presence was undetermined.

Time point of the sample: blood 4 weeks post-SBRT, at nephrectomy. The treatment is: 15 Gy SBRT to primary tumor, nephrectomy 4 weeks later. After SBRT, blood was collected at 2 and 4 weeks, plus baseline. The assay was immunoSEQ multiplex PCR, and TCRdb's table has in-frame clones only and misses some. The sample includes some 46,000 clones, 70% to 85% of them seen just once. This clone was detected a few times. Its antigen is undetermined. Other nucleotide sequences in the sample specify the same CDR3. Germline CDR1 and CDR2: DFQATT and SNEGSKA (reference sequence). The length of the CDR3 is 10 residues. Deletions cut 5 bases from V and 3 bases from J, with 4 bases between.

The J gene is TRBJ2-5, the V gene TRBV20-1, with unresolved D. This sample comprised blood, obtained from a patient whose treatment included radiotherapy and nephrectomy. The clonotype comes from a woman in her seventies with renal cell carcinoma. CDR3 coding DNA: TGCAGTGCTCTAGAAGAGACCCAGTACTTC. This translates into CSALEETQYF.